A selection of T cell receptor beta chains follows, all from one sample in a study of blood T cell repertoires in COVID-19. The table came from immunoSEQ multiplex PCR; TCRdb's copy has only in-frame clones and leaves some out. The table records 200,000 to 250,000 clones, 70% to 90% of them present only once. Sequencing was performed on peripheral blood. These receptor sequences come from a young woman who had recovered from COVID-19. The CDR3 runs from the conserved cysteine through the conserved F or W. A D gene is named only where the DNA matches it firmly. Clone size is not always given. Where it is, it says once, few, many or a class for expanded clones.

CDR3 protein | CDR3 DNA | J gene | V gene | D gene | clone size
CATAPSPGAQYF | TGTGCCACCGCGCCCTCCCCGGGGGCCCAGTACTTC | TRBJ2-5 | TRBV2 | . | once
CASIPQGGMNTEAFF | TGCGCCAGCATTCCCCAGGGGGGCATGAACACTGAAGCTTTCTTT | TRBJ1-1 | TRBV10-2 | TRBD1 | .
CASSLQGSYNEQFF | TGTGCCAGCAGCTTACAGGGTTCCTACAATGAGCAGTTCTTC | TRBJ2-1 | TRBV7-2 | . | .
CASSQDSGAGVADTQYF | TGCGCCAGCAGCCAAGATTCCGGAGCGGGAGTCGCGGATACGCAGTATTTT | TRBJ2-3 | TRBV4-3 | TRBD2 | .
CASSRSQEQGNEQFF | TGCGCCAGCAGTCGAAGCCAAGAACAGGGGAATGAGCAGTTCTTC | TRBJ2-1 | TRBV4-1 | TRBD1 | .
CASSEQGGYTF | TGTGCCAGCAGCGAACAGGGGGGCTACACCTTC | TRBJ1-2 | TRBV9 | TRBD1 | .
CASSPRTSGSTTYEQYF | TGTGCCAGTAGTCCCCGGACTAGCGGGAGTACGACCTACGAGCAGTACTTC | TRBJ2-7 | TRBV19 | TRBD2 | .
CASSERADTQYF | TGTGCCAGCAGTGAACGGGCAGATACGCAGTATTTT | TRBJ2-3 | TRBV25-1 | . | few
CASRYSGSRYEQYF | TGTGCCAGCAGATATAGCGGGAGTCGGTACGAGCAGTACTTC | TRBJ2-7 | TRBV6-6 | TRBD2 | .
CASSDLPDRGVSGYTF | TGCGCCAGCAGTGACCTCCCGGACAGGGGAGTATCTGGCTACACCTTC | TRBJ1-2 | TRBV10-1 | TRBD1 | .
CSARWGDEQYF | TGCAGTGCCCGCTGGGGGGACGAGCAGTACTTC | TRBJ2-7 | TRBV20-1 | . | .
CAWKRLAGSSEQYF | TGTGCCTGGAAGAGACTAGCGGGTAGTAGCGAGCAGTACTTC | TRBJ2-7 | TRBV30 | TRBD2 | .
CASSRILRENRLYEQYF | TGTGCCAGCAGTCGAATATTACGGGAGAACCGTCTCTACGAGCAGTACTTC | TRBJ2-7 | TRBV27 | . | .
CSVGGSSGSGDTQYF | TGCAGCGTTGGAGGATCTAGCGGGAGTGGCGATACGCAGTATTTT | TRBJ2-3 | TRBV29-1 | TRBD2 | .
CASSTGSGELFF | TGTGCCAGCAGCACAGGGTCCGGGGAGCTGTTTTTT | TRBJ2-2 | TRBV6-1 | . | .
CASSPTGGPDTQYF | TGTGCCAGTAGTCCCACGGGGGGGCCAGATACGCAGTATTTT | TRBJ2-3 | TRBV19 | TRBD2 | .
CANIQGAYNEQFF | TGTGCCAACATACAGGGGGCCTACAATGAGCAGTTCTTC | TRBJ2-1 | TRBV7-2 | TRBD1 | .
CASSFQAGGPTDTQYF | TGTGCCAGCAGCTTCCAAGCGGGAGGGCCGACAGATACGCAGTATTTT | TRBJ2-3 | TRBV7-3 | TRBD2 | once
CASSFAYRGLAGYNEQFF | TGTGCCAGCAGTTTCGCTTACAGGGGGCTAGCGGGCTACAATGAGCAGTTCTTC | TRBJ2-1 | TRBV28 | . | .
CASSLRGLHISGELFF | TGCGCCAGCAGCTTAAGAGGACTACATATCTCCGGGGAGCTGTTTTTT | TRBJ2-2 | TRBV5-1 | . | .
CSVGDRGSGNTIYF | TGCAGCGTTGGCGACAGGGGCTCTGGAAACACCATATATTTT | TRBJ1-3 | TRBV29-1 | TRBD1 | .
CASSPRTGGGNTGELFF | TGTGCCAGCAGTCCCCGAACAGGGGGGGGAAACACCGGGGAGCTGTTTTTT | TRBJ2-2 | TRBV6-6 | . | once